This TCR beta chain emerged from a study of shared clonotypes between healthy human individuals (dated by TCRdb to about 2020). In the study overall: The cohort comprised two women and a few men aged 18 to 49 years. For each donor, CD4 naive and CD4 memory were each run on three plates, CD8 naive on two plates, and CD8 memory on one plate. Libraries were prepared and TCR repertoires were sequenced by different laboratories using diverse techniques, in order to increase sequencing depth and limit assay-specific biases. Between about 0.9 and 9 billion PBMCs per donor were obtained by leukapheresis. To estimate repertoire size and how much clonotype sharing occurs between individuals, the study deeply sequenced the blood TCR repertoires of several healthy adults. The study at large found these results: Because the study included a small number of donors, the genetic and exposure-history diversity represented was limited. Sampling was restricted to blood, and TCR repertoires in tissue are likely to differ from TCR repertoires in blood. Compared with non-shared clonotypes, clonotypes shared by all four sorted-subset donors had higher generation probabilities. Even with the large sequencing depth, rarefaction of the sorted-subset datasets indicated that sequencing was incomplete. Pairwise subsampling indicated that sequencing depth was expected to affect the degree of clonotype sharing among donors. Estimated clonotype richness was generally larger for naive than for memory subsets. Roughly 5.2% of naive CD4, 3.5% of naive CD8, 2.3% of memory CD4, and 0.4% of memory CD8 clonotypes were shared across a handful of donors.

Remarks on this clone: Its cognate antigen has yet to be identified. Nothing much larger sits one base from this clone, and base qualities are not available.

For the CD8 naive samples, CD45RO-negative cells were positively selected for CCR7, yielding a CD45RA+CCR7+ population from which TemRA cells were excluded. The donors were healthy, HIV-negative adults who had no recently reported acute infections or vaccinations. Every donor was a Caucasian adult residing in Nashville, Tennessee, USA. Blood was collected by leukapheresis, and PBMCs were isolated by Ficoll-Histopaque density gradient centrifugation and then cryopreserved in liquid nitrogen vapor phase. Analytical flow cytometry was used to check the purity and quantity of each magnetically sorted T cell population. Genomic DNA was isolated from every sorted fraction and measured by UV absorbance on a Nanodrop 2000c. TCR CDR3 regions were amplified from genomic DNA by multiplex PCR using the deep immunoSEQ assay. Extracted genomic DNA from each cell subset was spread evenly across all wells of several immunoSEQ 96-well plates, with each plate serving as a replicate. Each replicate PCR for sorted subsets received approximately 200 ng genomic DNA, equal to roughly 33,000 T cell genomes. The purified libraries were quantified using a Qubit 3.0 fluorometer, sized with a Bioanalyzer 2100, and then quantified again using the KAPA Library Quantification kit. Each immunoSEQ 96-well plate was sequenced on its own single-read 150-cycle Illumina NextSeq 550 flow cell. Per the authors' processing: Because the immunoSEQ output held only junctional sequences and lacked quality scores, the filtering could not match the filtering applied to full-length reads. Sequences were annotated with PyIR, a Python wrapper for IgBLAST v1.9, using IMGT germline references to assign V/J genes and CDR3. Reads with weak V/J assignments (E-value above 1e-6), missing CDR3, stop codons, out-of-frame junctions, or ambiguous translated residues were removed. V3J clonotypes were defined as sequences sharing the same inferred V gene, J gene, and CDR3 amino acid sequence. Percentage overlap between repertoires was computed as shared unique clonotypes divided by the size of the smaller repertoire. Richness of each repertoire was evaluated using RTK rarefaction, the Chao1 estimator, and Recon v2.1 estimates of unobserved clonotypes. OLGA was used to compute generation probabilities for all TCRbeta clonotypes that the gDNA method yielded from four donors. TCRdb obtained this table from immuneACCESS and retained in-frame rearrangements with V and J assigned. These tables miss some clones; where compared with another copy, unresolved V genes account for less than half of the shortfall, and the remainder is unexplained. The V and J calls and clone size come from that table; D and trimming were worked out from the DNA. The sample yields 2 million or so clones; just under 95% were counted once. Roughly 1% of the sample is in the top ten clones.

The germline V gene encodes CDR1 MNHEY and CDR2 SMNVEV (reference sequence). The CDR3 starts with the cysteine, ends with the phenylalanine, and has 15 residues. Solely the CDR3 DNA is kept, with 45 bases framed from the first base. Relative to germline, V is 2 bases shorter and J is 4 bases shorter, with 12 bases between their ends. The receptor chain draws on TRBV27 and TRBJ1-3, and TRBD1 may be the D gene, going by 5 matching bases. The TCR was taken from a man between 18 and 35 years old in good health. Material for sequencing was naive CD8+ T cells sorted from blood. This specimen's cell subset or site label, interpreted: CD45RA+CCR7+. This receptor carries the CDR3 CASSLGGGTGNTIYF. The sequenced DNA is TGTGCCAGCAGTTTAGGGGGGGGTACGGGAAACACCATATATTTT.